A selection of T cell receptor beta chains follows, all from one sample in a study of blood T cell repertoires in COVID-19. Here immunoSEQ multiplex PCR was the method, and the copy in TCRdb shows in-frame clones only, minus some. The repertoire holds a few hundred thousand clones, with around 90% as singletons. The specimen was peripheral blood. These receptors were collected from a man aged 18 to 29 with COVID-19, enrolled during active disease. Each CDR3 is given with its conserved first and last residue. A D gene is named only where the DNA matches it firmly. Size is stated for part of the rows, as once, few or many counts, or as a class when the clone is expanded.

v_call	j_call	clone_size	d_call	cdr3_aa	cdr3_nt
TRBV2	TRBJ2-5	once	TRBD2	CASSLGGGYPRPIGETQYF	TGTGCCAGCAGTCTGGGCGGGGGGTATCCGCGACCAATCGGAGAGACCCAGTACTTC
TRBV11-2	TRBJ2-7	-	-	CASSLLAGDTYEQYF	TGTGCCAGCAGCTTACTGGCAGGGGATACCTACGAGCAGTACTTC
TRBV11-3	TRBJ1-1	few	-	CASSPFGTEAFF	TGTGCCAGCAGCCCCTTCGGGACTGAAGCTTTCTTT
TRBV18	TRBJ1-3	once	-	CASSPFVEAGNTIYF	TGTGCCAGCTCACCGTTCGTTGAGGCGGGGAACACCATATATTTT
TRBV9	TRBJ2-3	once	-	CASSVAPSTRSSTDTQYF	TGTGCCAGCAGCGTAGCACCGTCGACTAGATCTAGCACAGATACGCAGTATTTT
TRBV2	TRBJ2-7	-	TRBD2	CASSEGLAASYEQYF	TGTGCCAGCAGTGAAGGCCTAGCGGCCTCCTACGAGCAGTACTTC
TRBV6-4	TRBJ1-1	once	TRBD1	CASSERGRSTEAFF	TGTGCCAGCAGTGAGAGGGGGCGGTCGACTGAAGCTTTCTTT
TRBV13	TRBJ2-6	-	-	CASSLSGTSLSGANVLTF	TGTGCCAGCAGCTTATCGGGGACTTCCCTCTCTGGGGCCAACGTCCTGACTTTC
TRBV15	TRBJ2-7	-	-	CATSRPDTYEQYF	TGTGCCACCAGCAGACCTGACACCTACGAGCAGTACTTC
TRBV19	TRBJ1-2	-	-	CASSGVDYGYTF	TGTGCCAGTAGCGGGGTGGACTATGGCTACACCTTC
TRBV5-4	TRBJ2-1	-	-	CASSSSDNEQFF	TGTGCCAGCAGCTCTAGCGACAATGAGCAGTTCTTC
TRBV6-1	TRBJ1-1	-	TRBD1	CASSDRGRTEAFF	TGTGCCAGCAGTGACAGGGGGCGAACTGAAGCTTTCTTT
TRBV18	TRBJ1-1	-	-	CASSPRTGEAFF	TGTGCCAGCTCACCACGCACAGGGGAAGCTTTCTTT
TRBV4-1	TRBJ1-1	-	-	CASSRYEDMNTEAFF	TGCGCCAGCAGCCGTTATGAGGATATGAACACTGAAGCTTTCTTT
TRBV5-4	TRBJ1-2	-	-	CASNLALGDGYTF	TGTGCCAGCAACTTAGCGTTAGGAGACGGCTACACCTTC
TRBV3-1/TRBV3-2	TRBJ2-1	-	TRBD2	CASSRYPGLPTYNEQFF	TGTGCCAGCAGCCGATATCCGGGACTACCAACCTACAATGAGCAGTTCTTC
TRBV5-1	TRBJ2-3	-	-	CASSSGNPDGFTDTQYF	TGCGCCAGCAGCTCAGGTAACCCAGACGGATTCACAGATACGCAGTATTTT
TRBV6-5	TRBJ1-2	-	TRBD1	CASSLRTGGIGGYTF	TGTGCCAGCAGCCTTAGGACAGGGGGCATAGGTGGCTACACCTTC
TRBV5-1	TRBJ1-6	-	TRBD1	CASSLRDRGNSPLHF	TGCGCCAGCAGCTTGAGGGACAGGGGTAATTCACCCCTCCACTTT
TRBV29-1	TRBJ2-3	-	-	CSVEVRGSGTDTQYF	TGCAGCGTTGAAGTTAGGGGTTCTGGCACAGATACGCAGTATTTT
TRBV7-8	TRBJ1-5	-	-	CASSFATGGDQPQHF	TGTGCCAGCAGTTTCGCGACCGGGGGGGATCAGCCCCAGCATTTT
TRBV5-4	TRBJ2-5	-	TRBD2	CASSRRDSGGETQYF	TGTGCCAGCAGTCGTCGTGATAGCGGGGGGGAGACCCAGTACTTC
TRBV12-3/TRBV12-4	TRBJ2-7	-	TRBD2	CASWAGGGYEQYF	TGTGCCAGCTGGGCGGGAGGCGGTTACGAGCAGTACTTC
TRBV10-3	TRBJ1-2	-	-	CAISEPLTEVYGYTF	TGTGCCATCAGTGAGCCGCTGACAGAAGTCTATGGCTACACCTTC
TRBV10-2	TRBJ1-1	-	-	CATRRKMNTEAFF	TGCGCCACCAGGCGAAAAATGAACACTGAAGCTTTCTTT
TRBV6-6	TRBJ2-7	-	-	CASSYEELRSYEQYF	TGTGCCAGCAGTTATGAGGAACTTCGATCCTACGAGCAGTACTTC
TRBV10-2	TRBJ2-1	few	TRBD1	CASSISLLGQGSDEQFF	TGCGCCAGCAGCATATCTTTACTGGGACAGGGGAGTGATGAGCAGTTCTTC
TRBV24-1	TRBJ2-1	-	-	CATSDPVGSSYNEQFF	TGTGCCACCAGTGATCCCGTCGGTAGCTCCTACAATGAGCAGTTCTTC
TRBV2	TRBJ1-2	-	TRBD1	CASSGQVDIGYTF	TGTGCCAGCAGCGGACAGGTTGATATTGGCTACACCTTC
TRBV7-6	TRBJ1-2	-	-	CASSLEAGGYGYTF	TGTGCCAGCAGCTTAGAGGCCGGCGGCTATGGCTACACCTTC
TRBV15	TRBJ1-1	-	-	CASRSGPNTEAFF	TGTGCCTCGAGATCAGGGCCGAACACTGAAGCTTTCTTT
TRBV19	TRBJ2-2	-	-	CASSRTVSGGELFF	TGTGCCAGTAGTAGAACAGTTTCAGGCGGGGAGCTGTTTTTT
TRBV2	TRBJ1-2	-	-	CASTRGEGYTF	TGTGCCAGCACCCGCGGGGAGGGCTACACCTTC
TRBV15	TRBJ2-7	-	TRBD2	CATSALAGGPYEQYF	TGTGCCACCAGTGCCCTAGCGGGAGGGCCCTACGAGCAGTACTTC
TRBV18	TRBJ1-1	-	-	CASSRTDTNTEAFF	TGTGCCAGCTCCCGGACAGATACTAACACTGAAGCTTTCTTT
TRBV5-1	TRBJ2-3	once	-	CASSLSAGSGTDTQYF	TGCGCCAGCAGCTTGTCCGCGGGAAGTGGAACAGATACGCAGTATTTT
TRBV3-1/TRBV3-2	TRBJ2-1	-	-	CASSQGHIQREQFF	TGTGCCAGCAGCCAGGGGCACATACAAAGGGAGCAGTTCTTC
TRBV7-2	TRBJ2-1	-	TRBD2	CASSLIGSGRTEQFF	TGTGCCAGCAGCTTAATTGGTAGCGGGAGGACTGAGCAGTTCTTC
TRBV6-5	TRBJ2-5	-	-	CASSYSGGTQETQYF	TGTGCCAGCAGTTACTCGGGGGGAACCCAAGAGACCCAGTACTTC
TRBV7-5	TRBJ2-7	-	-	CVRSFADSYEQYF	TGTGTCAGAAGCTTTGCGGACAGCTACGAGCAGTACTTC
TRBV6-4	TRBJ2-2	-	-	CASSDRAGELFF	TGTGCCAGCAGTGACCGGGCCGGGGAGCTGTTTTTT
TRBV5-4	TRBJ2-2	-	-	CASSAGSAPGELFF	TGTGCCAGCAGCGCAGGGTCGGCGCCCGGGGAGCTGTTTTTT
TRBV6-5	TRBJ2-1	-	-	CASRLDLGSYNEQFF	TGTGCCAGCAGACTAGACCTTGGCTCCTACAATGAGCAGTTCTTC
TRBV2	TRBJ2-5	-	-	CASSRQGLEGETQYF	TGTGCCAGCAGCAGACAGGGTCTGGAGGGAGAGACCCAGTACTTC
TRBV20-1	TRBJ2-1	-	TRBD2	CSASGTSGYNEQFF	TGCAGTGCTAGTGGGACTAGCGGCTACAATGAGCAGTTCTTC